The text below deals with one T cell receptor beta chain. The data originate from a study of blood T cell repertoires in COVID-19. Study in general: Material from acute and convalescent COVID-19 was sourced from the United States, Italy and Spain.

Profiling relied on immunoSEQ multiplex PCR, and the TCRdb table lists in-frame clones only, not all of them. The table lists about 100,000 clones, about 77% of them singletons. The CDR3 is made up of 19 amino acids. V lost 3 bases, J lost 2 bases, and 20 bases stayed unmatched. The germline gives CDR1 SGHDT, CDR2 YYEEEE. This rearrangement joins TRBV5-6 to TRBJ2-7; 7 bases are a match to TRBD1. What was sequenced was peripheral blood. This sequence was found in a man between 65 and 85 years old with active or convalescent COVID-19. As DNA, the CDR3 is TGTGCCAGCAGCTCCGCGACCGGGACAGCCAGAAAATTACCCTACGAGCAGTACTTC. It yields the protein CASSSATGTARKLPYEQYF.